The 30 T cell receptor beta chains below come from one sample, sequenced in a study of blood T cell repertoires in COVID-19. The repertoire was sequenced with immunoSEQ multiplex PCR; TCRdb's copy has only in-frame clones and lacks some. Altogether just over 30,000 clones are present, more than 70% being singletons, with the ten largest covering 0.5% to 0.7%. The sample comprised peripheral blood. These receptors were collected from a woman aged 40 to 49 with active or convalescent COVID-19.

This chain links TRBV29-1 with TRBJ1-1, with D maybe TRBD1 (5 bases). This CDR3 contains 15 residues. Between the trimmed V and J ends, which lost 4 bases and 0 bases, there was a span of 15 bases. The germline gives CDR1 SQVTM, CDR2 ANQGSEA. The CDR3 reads CSVVVPGHLNTEAFF. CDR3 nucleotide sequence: TGCAGCGTTGTAGTCCCCGGACACTTGAACACTGAAGCTTTCTTT.

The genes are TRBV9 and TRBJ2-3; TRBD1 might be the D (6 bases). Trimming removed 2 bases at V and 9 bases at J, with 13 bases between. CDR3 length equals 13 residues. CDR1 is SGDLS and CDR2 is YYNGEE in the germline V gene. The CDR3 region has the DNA TGTGCCAGCAGCGTCGTACAGGGCAACACGCAGTATTTT. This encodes CASSVVQGNTQYF.

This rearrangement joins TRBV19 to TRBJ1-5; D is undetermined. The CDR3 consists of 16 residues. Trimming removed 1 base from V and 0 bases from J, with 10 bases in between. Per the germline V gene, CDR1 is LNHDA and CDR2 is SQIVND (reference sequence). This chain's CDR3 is CASSIVAPPSNQPQHF. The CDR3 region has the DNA TGTGCCAGTAGTATAGTGGCACCTCCTAGCAATCAGCCCCAGCATTTT.

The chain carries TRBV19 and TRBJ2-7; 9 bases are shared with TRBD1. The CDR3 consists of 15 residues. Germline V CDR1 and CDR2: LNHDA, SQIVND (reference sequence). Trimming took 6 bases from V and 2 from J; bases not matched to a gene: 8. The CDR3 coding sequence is TGTGCCAGTAGAACGCCGGGACAGGGAACCTACGAGCAGTACTTC. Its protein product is CASRTPGQGTYEQYF.

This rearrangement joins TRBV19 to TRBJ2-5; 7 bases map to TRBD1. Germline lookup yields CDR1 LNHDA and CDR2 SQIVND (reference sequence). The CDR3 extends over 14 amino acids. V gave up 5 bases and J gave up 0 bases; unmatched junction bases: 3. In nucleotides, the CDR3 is TGTGCCAGTAGTGTCGACAGGGACCAAGAGACCCAGTACTTC. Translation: CASSVDRDQETQYF. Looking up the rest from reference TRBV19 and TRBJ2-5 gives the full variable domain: DGGITQSPKYLFRKEGQNVTLSCEQNLNHDAMYWYRQDPGQGLRLIYYSQIVNDFQKGDIAEGYSVSREKKESFPLTVTSAQKNPTAFYLCASSVDRDQETQYFGPGTRLLVL.

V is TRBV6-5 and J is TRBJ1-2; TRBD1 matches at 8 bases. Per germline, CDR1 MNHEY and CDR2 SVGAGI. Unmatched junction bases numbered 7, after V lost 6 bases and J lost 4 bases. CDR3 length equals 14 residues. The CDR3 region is CASRPGTGAYGYTF. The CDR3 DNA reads TGTGCCAGCAGACCTGGGACAGGAGCCTATGGCTACACCTTC.

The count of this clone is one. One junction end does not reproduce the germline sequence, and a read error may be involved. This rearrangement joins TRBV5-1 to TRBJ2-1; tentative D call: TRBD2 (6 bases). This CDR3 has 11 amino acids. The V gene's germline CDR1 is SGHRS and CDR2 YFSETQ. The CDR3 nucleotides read TGCACCAGCTCCTTCGGGGGTGAGCAGTTCTTC. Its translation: CTSSFGGEQFF.

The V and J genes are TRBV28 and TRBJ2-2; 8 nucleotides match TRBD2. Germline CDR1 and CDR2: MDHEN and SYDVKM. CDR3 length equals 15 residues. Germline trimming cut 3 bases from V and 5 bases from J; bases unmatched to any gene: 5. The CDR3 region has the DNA TGTGCCAGCAGTTTCTGGCGGGAGGATACCGGGGAGCTGTTTTTT. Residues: CASSFWREDTGELFF.

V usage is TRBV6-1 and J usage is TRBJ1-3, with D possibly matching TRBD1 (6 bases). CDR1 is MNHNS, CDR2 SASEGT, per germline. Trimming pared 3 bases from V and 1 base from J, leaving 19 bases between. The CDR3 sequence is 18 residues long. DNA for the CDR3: TGTGCCAGCAGTGACACAGGGTGGGGGCTTGTTTCTGGAAACACCATATATTTT. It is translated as CASSDTGWGLVSGNTIYF.

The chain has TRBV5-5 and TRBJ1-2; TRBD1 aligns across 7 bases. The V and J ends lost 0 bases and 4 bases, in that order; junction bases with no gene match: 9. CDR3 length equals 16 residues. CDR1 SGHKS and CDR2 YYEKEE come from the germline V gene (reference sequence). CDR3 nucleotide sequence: TGTGCCAGCAGCTTGGTTTCCGTCGGGACAGTCTATGGCTACACCTTC. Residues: CASSLVSVGTVYGYTF.

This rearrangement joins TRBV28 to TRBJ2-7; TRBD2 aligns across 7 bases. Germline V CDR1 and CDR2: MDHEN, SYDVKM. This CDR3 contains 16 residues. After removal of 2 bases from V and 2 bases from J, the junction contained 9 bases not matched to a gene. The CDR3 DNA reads TGTGCCAGCAGTTTACCCGGTTGGGGGGGGACCTACGAGCAGTACTTC. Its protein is CASSLPGWGGTYEQYF.

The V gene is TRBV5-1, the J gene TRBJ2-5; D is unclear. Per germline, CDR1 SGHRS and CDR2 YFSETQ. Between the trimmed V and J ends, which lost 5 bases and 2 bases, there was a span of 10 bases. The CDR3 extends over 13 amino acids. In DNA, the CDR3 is TGCGCCAGCAGTAAGCAGCGACAAGAGACCCAGTACTTC. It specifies CASSKQRQETQYF.

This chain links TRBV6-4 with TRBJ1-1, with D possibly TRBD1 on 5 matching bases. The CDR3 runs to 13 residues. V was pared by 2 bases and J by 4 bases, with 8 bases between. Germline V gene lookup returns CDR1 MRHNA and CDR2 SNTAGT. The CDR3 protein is CASSDGGGTEAFF. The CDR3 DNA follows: TGTGCCAGCAGTGACGGCGGGGGCACTGAAGCTTTCTTT.

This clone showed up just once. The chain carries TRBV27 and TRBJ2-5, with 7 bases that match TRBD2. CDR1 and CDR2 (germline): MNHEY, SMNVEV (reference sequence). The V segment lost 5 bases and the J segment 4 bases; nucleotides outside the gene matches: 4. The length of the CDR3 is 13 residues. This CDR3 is CASSAGVGETQYF. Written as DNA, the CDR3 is TGTGCCAGCAGTGCGGGAGTGGGAGAGACCCAGTACTTC.

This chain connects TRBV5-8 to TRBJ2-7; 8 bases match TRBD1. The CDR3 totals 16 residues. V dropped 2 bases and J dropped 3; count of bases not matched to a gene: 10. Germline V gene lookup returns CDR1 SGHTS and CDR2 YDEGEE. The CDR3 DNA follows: TGTGCCAGCAGCTTTCAGGGGGCCCCTCTATTCTACGAGCAGTACTTC. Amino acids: CASSFQGAPLFYEQYF.

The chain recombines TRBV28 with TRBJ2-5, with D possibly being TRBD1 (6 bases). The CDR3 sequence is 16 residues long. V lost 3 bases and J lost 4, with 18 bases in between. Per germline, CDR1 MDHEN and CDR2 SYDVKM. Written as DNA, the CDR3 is TGTGCCAGCAGTTTCATTGGCACAGGGTTGGGAGAGACCCAGTACTTC. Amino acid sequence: CASSFIGTGLGETQYF.

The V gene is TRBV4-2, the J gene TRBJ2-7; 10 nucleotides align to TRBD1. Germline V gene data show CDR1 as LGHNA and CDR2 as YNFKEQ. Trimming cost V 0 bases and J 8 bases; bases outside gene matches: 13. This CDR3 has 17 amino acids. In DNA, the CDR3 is TGTGCCAGCAGCCAAGAGGGGTTCGGGACAGGGGCTTCAAAGCAGTACTTC. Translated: CASSQEGFGTGASKQYF.

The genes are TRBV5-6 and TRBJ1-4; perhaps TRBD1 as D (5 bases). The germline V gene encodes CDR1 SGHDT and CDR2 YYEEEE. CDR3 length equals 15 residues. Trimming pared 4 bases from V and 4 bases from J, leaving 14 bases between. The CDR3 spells CASSAAGDRNEKLFF. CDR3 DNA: TGTGCCAGCAGCGCCGCGGGGGACCGTAATGAAAAACTGTTTTTT.

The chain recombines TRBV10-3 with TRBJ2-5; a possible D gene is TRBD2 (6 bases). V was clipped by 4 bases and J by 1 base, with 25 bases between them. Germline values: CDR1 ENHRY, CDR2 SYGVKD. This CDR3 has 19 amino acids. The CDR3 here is CAISGNTVGGRITQETQYF. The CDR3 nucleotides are TGTGCCATCAGTGGGAATACAGTGGGGGGACGAATAACCCAAGAGACCCAGTACTTC.

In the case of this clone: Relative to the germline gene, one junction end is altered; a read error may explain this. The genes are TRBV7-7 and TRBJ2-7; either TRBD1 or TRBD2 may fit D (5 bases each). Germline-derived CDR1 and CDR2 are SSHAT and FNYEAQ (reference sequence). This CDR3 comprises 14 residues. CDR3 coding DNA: TGTGCTAGCAGCTTAGGGACCGCCTCGGGGGAGCAGTACTTC. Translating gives CASSLGTASGEQYF.

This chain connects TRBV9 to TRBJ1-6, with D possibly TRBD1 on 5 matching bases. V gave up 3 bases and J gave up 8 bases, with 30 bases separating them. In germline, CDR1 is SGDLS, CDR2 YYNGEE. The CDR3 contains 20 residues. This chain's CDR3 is CASSAPRGRGFYGGDSPLHF. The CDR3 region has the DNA TGTGCCAGCAGCGCGCCCCGGGGGAGGGGTTTTTACGGTGGGGATTCACCCCTCCACTTT.

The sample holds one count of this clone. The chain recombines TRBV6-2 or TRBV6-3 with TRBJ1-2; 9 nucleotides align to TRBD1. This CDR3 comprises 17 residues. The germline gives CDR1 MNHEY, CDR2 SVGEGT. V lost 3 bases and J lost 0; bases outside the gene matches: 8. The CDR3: CASSYGNRGRANYGYTF. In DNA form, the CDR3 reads TGTGCCAGCAGTTATGGGAACAGGGGGCGAGCTAACTATGGCTACACCTTC.

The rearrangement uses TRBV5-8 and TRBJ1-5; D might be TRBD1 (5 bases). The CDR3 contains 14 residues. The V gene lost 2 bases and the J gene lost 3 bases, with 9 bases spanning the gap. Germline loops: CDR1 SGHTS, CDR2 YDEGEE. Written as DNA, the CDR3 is TGTGCCAGCAGCTTAGGGGCCTACAATCAGCCCCAGCATTTT. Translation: CASSLGAYNQPQHF.

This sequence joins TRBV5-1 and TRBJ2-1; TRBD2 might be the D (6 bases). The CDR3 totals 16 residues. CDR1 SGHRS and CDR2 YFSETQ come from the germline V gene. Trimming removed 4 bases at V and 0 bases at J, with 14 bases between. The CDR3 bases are TGCGCCAGCAGCAAAACTAGCCCTAGCTCCTACAATGAGCAGTTCTTC. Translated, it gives CASSKTSPSSYNEQFF.

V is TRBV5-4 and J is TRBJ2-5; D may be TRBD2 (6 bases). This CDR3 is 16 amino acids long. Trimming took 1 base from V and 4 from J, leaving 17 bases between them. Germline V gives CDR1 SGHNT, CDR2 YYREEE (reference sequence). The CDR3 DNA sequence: TGTGCCAGCAGCTTGTACGGGAGCGGACTTCGAGAGACCCAGTACTTC. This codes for CASSLYGSGLRETQYF.

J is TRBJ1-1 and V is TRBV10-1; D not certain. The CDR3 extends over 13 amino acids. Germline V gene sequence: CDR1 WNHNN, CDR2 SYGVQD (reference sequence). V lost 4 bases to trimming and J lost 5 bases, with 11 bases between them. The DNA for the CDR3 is TGCGCCAGCAGTGGTGAGGGAGGAACTGAAGCTTTCTTT. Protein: CASSGEGGTEAFF.

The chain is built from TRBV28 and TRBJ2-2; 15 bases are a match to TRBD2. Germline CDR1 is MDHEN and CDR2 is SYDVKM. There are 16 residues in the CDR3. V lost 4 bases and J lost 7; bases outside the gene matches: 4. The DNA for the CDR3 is TGTGCCAGCAGTTCGGGACTAGCGGGAGGTAACGGGGAGCTGTTTTTT. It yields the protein CASSSGLAGGNGELFF.

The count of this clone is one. In DNA form, the CDR3 reads TGTGCCAGCAGCGCAAGACAGGGGATCTCGTTGAATGAGCAGTTCTTC. This codes for CASSARQGISLNEQFF. The chain carries TRBV7-2 and TRBJ2-1; 8 bases are a match to TRBD1. Germline V gene data show CDR1 as SGHTA and CDR2 as FQGNSA. The CDR3 spans 16 residues. V was pared by 5 bases and J by 7 bases, with 13 bases of the junction left unmatched.

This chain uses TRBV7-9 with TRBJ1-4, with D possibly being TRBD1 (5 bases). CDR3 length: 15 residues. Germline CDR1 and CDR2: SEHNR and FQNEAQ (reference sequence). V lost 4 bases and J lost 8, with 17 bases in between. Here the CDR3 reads CASSYGTRPQEKLFF. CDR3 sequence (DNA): TGTGCCAGCAGCTATGGGACTCGCCCCCAGGAAAAACTGTTTTTT.

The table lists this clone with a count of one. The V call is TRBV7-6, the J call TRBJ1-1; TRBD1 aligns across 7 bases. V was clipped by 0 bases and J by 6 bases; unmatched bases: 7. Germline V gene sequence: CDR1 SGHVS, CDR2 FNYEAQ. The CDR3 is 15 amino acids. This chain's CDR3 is CASSLARARGAEAFF. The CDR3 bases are TGTGCCAGCAGCTTAGCCAGGGCCAGGGGGGCTGAAGCTTTCTTT.